The 31 T cell receptor beta chains presented below share a single source sample, sequenced in a study of blood T cell repertoires in COVID-19. Measured with immunoSEQ multiplex PCR; TCRdb has only the in-frame clones, and not every one. The sample lists about 250,000 clones; more than 75% were seen once. What was sequenced was PBMCs or T cells enriched from blood (not recorded which). The receptors were gathered from a man aged 40-49 years who had recovered from COVID-19.

The chain couples TRBV29-1 to TRBJ1-6; 10 bases map to TRBD1. The CDR3 consists of 13 residues. The ends lost 8 bases at V and 7 bases at J; junction bases unmatched: 5. The germline V gene has CDR1 SQVTM and CDR2 ANQGSEA. CDR3 coding DNA: TGCAGCCCCACGGACAGGGGGAATTCACCCCTCCACTTT. This translates into CSPTDRGNSPLHF.

The chain has TRBV29-1 and TRBJ2-6, with D possibly TRBD1 on 6 matching bases. Germline values: CDR1 SQVTM, CDR2 ANQGSEA. This CDR3 region has 17 residues. Trimming cost V 6 bases and J 0 bases, with 18 bases left between them. CDR3 DNA: TGCAGCGTCACAAAGACAGGATTAAACTCTGGGGCCAACGTCCTGACTTTC. Its protein is CSVTKTGLNSGANVLTF.

This clone occurred a few times. The V call is TRBV6-5, the J call TRBJ1-6, with 7 nucleotides matching TRBD1. J was trimmed by 7 bases and V by 0 bases; bases with no gene match: 6. Germline V gene sequence: CDR1 MNHEY, CDR2 SVGAGI. The CDR3 is made up of 16 amino acids. CDR3 amino acids: CASSYSSRGWNSPLHF. The CDR3 coding sequence is TGTGCCAGCAGTTACTCGAGCAGGGGGTGGAATTCACCCCTCCACTTT.

This clone was picked up a small number of times. The chain has TRBV5-1 and TRBJ2-7, with D possibly matching TRBD1 (5 bases). Germline assignment: CDR1 SGHRS and CDR2 YFSETQ. Trimming took off 2 bases at V and 3 bases at J, with 6 bases between the two ends. The CDR3 extends over 12 amino acids. The CDR3 DNA reads TGCGCCAGCAGCTTCGGACACTACGAGCAGTACTTC. Translated: CASSFGHYEQYF.

The genes are TRBV7-2 and TRBJ2-3, with D hard to call. CDR1 and CDR2 (germline): SGHTA, FQGNSA. There are 13 residues in the CDR3. The V and J ends lost 3 bases and 4 bases respectively, with 8 bases between them. The CDR3 region is CASSFTSADTQYF. DNA for the CDR3: TGTGCCAGCAGCTTCACGTCGGCAGATACGCAGTATTTT.

The chain uses TRBV3-1 (or the pseudogene TRBV3-2) and TRBJ2-3; 12 bases map to TRBD2. The CDR3 is 20 residues long. V trimming: 1 base; J trimming: 6 bases; junction bases outside the gene matches: 17. Germline CDR1 reads LGHDT; CDR2 reads YNNKEL (reference sequence). Written as DNA, the CDR3 is TGTGCCAGCAGCCAAGGCTGGAGACTTGGGCTAGCGGGGGGGCCGGATACGCAGTATTTT. The encoded protein is CASSQGWRLGLAGGPDTQYF.

This clone was seen once. The rearrangement links TRBV11-2 to TRBJ1-1, with a weak D call TRBD1 (5 bases). CDR3 length: 15 amino acids. V lost 0 bases, J lost 8 bases, and 16 bases lay in between. Germline V gene sequence: CDR1 SGHAT, CDR2 FQNNGV. CDR3 DNA sequence: TGTGCCAGCAGCTTAGATTCGGGGGTCCTAGCCGAAGCTTTCTTT. Protein product: CASSLDSGVLAEAFF.

This chain links TRBV5-4 with TRBJ2-7; unclear D gene. This CDR3 is built from 12 residues. Germline V CDR1 and CDR2: SGHNT, YYREEE (reference sequence). V lost 2 bases and J lost 8, with 11 bases in between. DNA for the CDR3: TGTGCCAGCAGCTTAGGTTGGAGCCAGCAGTACTTC. Its translation: CASSLGWSQQYF.

This chain uses TRBV6-2 or TRBV6-3 with TRBJ2-7; TRBD1 might be the D (5 bases). This CDR3 has 15 residues. Germline CDR1 is MNHEY and CDR2 is SVGEGT. Trimming left V 2 bases short and J 7 bases short, with 18 bases between. The DNA of the CDR3 is TGTGCCAGCAGTTACAGTTTGCAGGGAATAGAAGAGCAGTACTTC. It encodes CASSYSLQGIEEQYF.

This chain uses TRBV24-1 with TRBJ2-1; 9 positions match TRBD2. This CDR3 comprises 16 residues. V was clipped by 4 bases and J by 8 bases; unmatched bases: 11. Germline CDR1 and CDR2: KGHDR and SFDVKD. CDR3 in amino acids: CATSEGGLARGDEQFF. The CDR3 DNA is TGTGCCACCAGTGAGGGGGGACTAGCTCGGGGAGATGAGCAGTTCTTC.

The V gene is TRBV4-3, the J gene TRBJ2-2; TRBD2 is a possible D gene (7 bases). V lost 0 bases, J lost 4 bases, and 12 bases lay in between. CDR1 is LGHNA, CDR2 YSLEER, per germline. The CDR3 consists of 16 residues. CDR3 sequence: CASSQEDGGPTGELFF. The CDR3 DNA reads as TGCGCCAGCAGCCAAGAGGACGGGGGGCCCACCGGGGAGCTGTTTTTT.

The chain recombines TRBV21-1 with TRBJ2-7; the tabulated D call, TRBD1, remains unverified against the DNA. TRBV21-1 is described as a pseudogene. This CDR3 spans 14 amino acids. This CDR3 is CASSKSVAVYEQYF. The CDR3 nucleotides are TGTGCCAGCAGCAAATCTGTGGCAGTCTACGAGCAGTACTTC.

The V gene is TRBV5-5, the J gene TRBJ2-1; 9 nucleotides agree with TRBD1. The CDR3 runs to 15 residues. After removal of 4 bases from V and 8 bases from J, the junction contained 10 bases not matched to a gene. Germline-derived CDR1 and CDR2 are SGHKS and YYEKEE (reference sequence). The CDR3 sequence is CASSGDRGNGDEQFF. CDR3 nucleotide sequence: TGTGCCAGCAGCGGAGACAGGGGGAACGGGGATGAGCAGTTCTTC.

V gene TRBV12-3 or TRBV12-4 combines with J gene TRBJ1-5; no firm D call. This CDR3 is built from 13 residues. Trimming removed 7 bases from V and 7 bases from J, with 14 bases in between. The CDR3, as DNA: TGTGCCAGCACCTTAGTTCCCTGGCAGCCCCAGCATTTT. It specifies CASTLVPWQPQHF.

V usage is TRBV28 and J usage is TRBJ2-1; 8 positions agree with TRBD1. The CDR3 spans 15 residues. Germline V gene sequence: CDR1 MDHEN, CDR2 SYDVKM. V lost 6 bases, J lost 4 bases, and 8 bases stayed unmatched. Here the CDR3 DNA reads TGTGCCAGCAGACGTCGACAGGGGTTATACAATGAGCAGTTCTTC. The encoded protein is CASRRRQGLYNEQFF.

The chain carries TRBV30 and TRBJ2-7, with D perhaps TRBD1 (6 bases). V gave up 0 bases and J gave up 6 bases, with 18 bases separating them. Per the germline V gene, CDR1 is GTSNPN and CDR2 is SVGIG (reference sequence). The CDR3 runs to 15 residues. The CDR3 here is CAWSVSGPGVTEQYF. Written as DNA, the CDR3 is TGTGCCTGGAGTGTAAGTGGGCCAGGGGTTACCGAGCAGTACTTC.

The chain has TRBV28 and TRBJ1-1, with TRBD1 matching 7 bases. This CDR3 spans 14 amino acids. Germline loops: CDR1 MDHEN, CDR2 SYDVKM. Trimming cost V 5 bases and J 3 bases; bases outside gene matches: 6. CDR3 nucleotides: TGTGCCAGCAGTCCGGACAGGCCTGACACTGAAGCTTTCTTT. Amino acid sequence: CASSPDRPDTEAFF. The variable domain in full, with the rest retrieved from reference TRBV28 and TRBJ1-1, is DVKVTQSSRYLVKRTGEKVFLECVQDMDHENMFWYRQDPGLGLRLIYFSYDVKMKEKGDIPEGYSVSREKKERFSLILESASTNQTSMYLCASSPDRPDTEAFFGQGTRLTVV.

This chain links TRBV13 with TRBJ2-6, with D possibly being TRBD1 (6 bases). The CDR3 is 15 amino acids. V lost 4 bases and J lost 4, with 11 bases in between. The germline gives CDR1 PRHDT, CDR2 FYEKMQ (reference sequence). CDR3 loop: CASSYRVSGANVLTF. The CDR3, as DNA: TGTGCCAGCAGCTACAGGGTGTCGGGGGCCAACGTCCTGACTTTC.

The V and J genes are TRBV28 and TRBJ1-4, with 7 bases fitting TRBD1. Trimming took 5 bases from V and 1 from J; bases not matched to a gene: 4. This CDR3 comprises 15 residues. Germline V gene data show CDR1 as MDHEN and CDR2 as SYDVKM. The CDR3 sequence: CASSTNRGTNEKLFF. CDR3 nucleotides: TGTGCCAGCAGTACCAACAGGGGAACTAATGAAAAACTGTTTTTT.

The chain couples TRBV12-5 to TRBJ2-7, with a tentative D call TRBD1 (6 bases). There are 12 residues in the CDR3. Deletions cut 5 bases from V and 11 bases from J, with 16 bases between. Germline CDR1 LGHNT, CDR2 FRNRAP. The CDR3 nucleotides are TGTGCTAGTGGTGAACAGGGAACCTCTGAGTACTTC. This encodes CASGEQGTSEYF.

The genes are TRBV27 and TRBJ2-7, with a tentative D call TRBD1 (8 bases). From germline, CDR1 is MNHEY and CDR2 SMNVEV (reference sequence). V lost 6 bases and J 2 bases, leaving 20 bases between the germline ends. There are 16 residues in the CDR3. The CDR3 is CASRPQGASGTYEQYF. CDR3 coding DNA: TGTGCCAGCAGACCCCAGGGGGCTAGCGGAACCTACGAGCAGTACTTC.

This clone turned up a few times. This sequence joins TRBV7-9 and TRBJ2-2, with D perhaps TRBD1 (6 bases). V lost 10 bases and J lost 0, with 18 bases in between. CDR1 is SEHNR, CDR2 FQNEAQ, per germline (reference sequence). This CDR3 contains 16 residues. The CDR3 coding sequence is TGTGCCACCCCGTTGACGGACAGTACGAACACCGGGGAGCTGTTTTTT. It yields the protein CATPLTDSTNTGELFF. The whole variable domain, remainder taken from reference TRBV7-9 and TRBJ2-2, is DTGVSQNPRHKITKRGQNVTFRCDPISEHNRLYWYRQTLGQGPEFLTYFQNEAQLEKSRLLSDRFSAERPKGSFSTLEIQRTEQGDSAMYLCATPLTDSTNTGELFFGEGSRLTVL.

In its sample, this clone was seen once. The chain employs TRBV6-5 and TRBJ1-5, with D uncertain. Germline CDR1 reads MNHEY; CDR2 reads SVGAGI. CDR3 length: 15 amino acids. With 7 bases removed from V and 0 bases from J, the gap between germline ends came to 13 bases. CDR3 in amino acids: CASKPTGYSNQPQHF. CDR3 nucleotide sequence: TGTGCCAGCAAGCCGACGGGTTATAGCAATCAGCCCCAGCATTTT.

This clone was detected only once. The rearrangement links TRBV27 to TRBJ2-1, with 10 bases matching TRBD2. CDR3 length: 18 amino acids. In germline, CDR1 is MNHEY, CDR2 SMNVEV (reference sequence). J gave up 6 bases and V 1 base, and 12 bases lay outside the gene matches. CDR3 sequence reads: CASSLWGGGLASFNEQFF. CDR3 nucleotide sequence: TGTGCCAGCAGTTTATGGGGAGGGGGACTAGCGAGCTTCAATGAGCAGTTCTTC.

V gene TRBV30 combines with J gene TRBJ2-3; no definite D call. V lost 6 bases and J 1 base, leaving 5 bases between the germline ends. The germline V gene has CDR1 GTSNPN and CDR2 SVGIG (reference sequence). The CDR3 has 11 residues. CDR3 in amino acids: CACSRTDTQYF. The CDR3 nucleotides read TGTGCCTGCTCCCGCACAGATACGCAGTATTTT.

The CDR3 nucleotides are TGTGCCAGCAGCTTACAGGGGAGTCACGGCTACACCTTC. It encodes CASSLQGSHGYTF. The chain carries TRBV7-9 and TRBJ1-2; the D gene is possibly TRBD1 (6 bases). This CDR3 is built from 13 residues. V lost 2 bases to trimming and J lost 8 bases, with 12 bases between them. The germline V gene encodes CDR1 SEHNR and CDR2 FQNEAQ (reference sequence).

The chain carries TRBV4-1 and TRBJ1-4; 8 nucleotides align to TRBD1. Germline-derived CDR1 and CDR2 are MGHRA and YSYEKL. This CDR3 is built from 13 residues. With 1 base clipped from V and 8 bases from J, the junction kept 0 bases outside the gene matches. The CDR3 is CASSQGTGEKLFF. In DNA form, the CDR3 reads TGCGCCAGCAGCCAAGGGACAGGGGAAAAACTGTTTTTT.

The chain employs TRBV14 and TRBJ1-6, with 7 bases aligning to TRBD1. This CDR3 comprises 14 residues. The trim removed 5 bases at V and 9 bases at J, leaving 7 bases unmatched. Per germline, CDR1 SGHDN and CDR2 FVKESK. The DNA for the CDR3 is TGTGCCAGCAGCGAACTAGGACAGGTTTCACCCCTCCACTTT. Its protein product is CASSELGQVSPLHF.

This chain uses TRBV7-6 with TRBJ1-5; 8 bases map to TRBD1. V was pared by 4 bases and J by 5 bases, with 1 base of the junction left unmatched. There are 13 residues in the CDR3. The germline CDR1 and CDR2 sequences are SGHVS and FNYEAQ. The CDR3 DNA follows: TGTGCCAGCAGCTCACAGGGGGATCAGCCCCAGCATTTT. Translating it yields CASSSQGDQPQHF.

This clone came up once. The J gene is TRBJ2-6, the V gene TRBV6-2 or TRBV6-3, with TRBD1 as a possible D gene (5 bases). The CDR3 is 16 residues long. Trimming stripped 0 bases from V and 0 bases from J, with 6 bases between. Per germline, CDR1 MNHEY and CDR2 SVGEGT. The CDR3 bases are TGTGCCAGCAGTTACTCGGGGCTCTCTGGGGCCAACGTCCTGACTTTC. The encoded protein is CASSYSGLSGANVLTF.

V is TRBV18 and J is TRBJ1-6; D gene ambiguous. Trimming left V 6 bases short and J 7 bases short, with 16 bases between. Per germline, CDR1 KGHSH and CDR2 LQKENI. There are 15 residues in the CDR3. The CDR3 DNA reads TGTGCCAGCTCCTACGGGAATCCTAGGAATTCACCCCTCCACTTT. Its translation is CASSYGNPRNSPLHF.